A single sample is the source of the 28 T cell receptor beta chains below, sequenced in a study of cytomegalovirus exposure and HLA in healthy donors. 60 Vbeta and 13 Jbeta primers were used in PCR. The repertoire was sequenced with immunoSEQ multiplex PCR; TCRdb's copy has only in-frame clones and lacks some. The sample holds 130,000 or so clones, approximately 82% seen once. Sequenced material: PBMCs. All receptors derive from a woman aged 18-30 years in good health and CMV-seropositive.

The sample holds one count of this clone. The V call is TRBV20-1, the J call TRBJ1-1; D not resolved. The CDR3 has 11 amino acids. Trimming removed 6 bases from V and 5 bases from J, with 10 bases in between. The germline CDR1 and CDR2 sequences are DFQATT and SNEGSKA (reference sequence). The CDR3 sequence is CSANRVTEAFF. Written as DNA, the CDR3 is TGCAGTGCCAACAGAGTGACTGAAGCTTTCTTT.

This clone was counted once. The chain employs TRBV6-6 and TRBJ1-1; possibly TRBD1 for D (6 bases). Germline lookup yields CDR1 MNHNY and CDR2 SVGAGI (reference sequence). The CDR3 is 15 residues long. V lost 6 bases and J lost 1, with 15 bases in between. In nucleotides, the CDR3 is TGTGCCAGCAGCAACTCCCAGGACAGGAACACTGAAGCTTTCTTT. Its translation is CASSNSQDRNTEAFF.

The V gene is TRBV2, the J gene TRBJ2-2, with TRBD2 matching over 11 bases. CDR1 and CDR2 from the germline V gene are SNHLY and FYNNEI. CDR3 size: 15 residues. The junction had 2 bases not matched to a gene; V was cut back by 5 bases and J by 3 bases. The CDR3 loop reads CASSLAGGHTGELFF. DNA for the CDR3: TGTGCCAGCAGTCTAGCGGGGGGCCACACCGGGGAGCTGTTTTTT.

This rearrangement joins TRBV7-9 to TRBJ2-1; the match to TRBD2 covers 11 bases. The CDR3 extends over 14 amino acids. The germline V gene has CDR1 SEHNR and CDR2 FQNEAQ (reference sequence). Germline trimming cut 3 bases from V and 6 bases from J; bases unmatched to any gene: 1. The CDR3 is CASSFSGGANEQFF. CDR3 in DNA: TGTGCCAGCAGCTTTAGCGGGGGGGCCAATGAGCAGTTCTTC.

The rearrangement links TRBV6-1 to TRBJ2-5, with TRBD2 identical over 12 bases. Germline V gene data show CDR1 as MNHNS and CDR2 as SASEGT. V shed 2 bases, J shed 5 bases, and the junction held 3 bases outside the gene matches. CDR3 size: 15 residues. The CDR3 sequence is CASSELAGGLETQYF. In DNA form, the CDR3 reads TGTGCCAGCAGTGAACTAGCGGGGGGGCTGGAGACCCAGTACTTC.

The gene calls are TRBV7-9 and TRBJ2-7; D gene ambiguous. V lost 2 bases to trimming and J lost 2 bases, with 4 bases between them. Germline CDR1 reads SEHNR; CDR2 reads FQNEAQ (reference sequence). The CDR3 length is 12 residues. Here the CDR3 DNA reads TGTGCCAGCAGCTTATTCGCCTACGAGCAGTACTTC. This codes for CASSLFAYEQYF. The whole variable domain, filled in from reference TRBV7-9 and TRBJ2-7, reads DTGVSQNPRHKITKRGQNVTFRCDPISEHNRLYWYRQTLGQGPEFLTYFQNEAQLEKSRLLSDRFSAERPKGSFSTLEIQRTEQGDSAMYLCASSLFAYEQYFGPGTRLTVT.

This chain links TRBV7-9 with TRBJ2-3, with D maybe TRBD2 (7 bases). CDR1 is SEHNR and CDR2 is FQNEAQ in the germline V gene (reference sequence). The ends were cut back, 4 bases at V and 7 bases at J, with 21 bases in the middle. The CDR3 has 16 amino acids. Here the CDR3 reads CASSSNYGGGGNTQYF. In nucleotides, the CDR3 is TGTGCCAGCAGCTCCAACTACGGCGGGGGCGGAAATACGCAGTATTTT.

The chain recombines TRBV27 with TRBJ2-1, with 7 bases fitting TRBD2. With V trimmed by 4 bases and J by 3 bases, 12 bases remained unmatched. CDR1 and CDR2 (germline): MNHEY, SMNVEV (reference sequence). This CDR3 contains 17 residues. Here the CDR3 DNA reads TGTGCCAGCAGTTCCCCGGGCAGCGGGGTCGACTACAATGAGCAGTTCTTC. Protein: CASSSPGSGVDYNEQFF.

This clone has just a few counts. The rearrangement links TRBV15 to TRBJ1-1; TRBD1 matches 10 bases. This CDR3 contains 15 residues. CDR1 is LNHNV, CDR2 YYDKDF, per germline (reference sequence). The junction had 5 bases not matched to a gene; V was cut back by 0 bases and J by 7 bases. CDR3: CATSRDLGTGVEAFF. The CDR3 DNA reads as TGTGCCACCAGCAGAGATTTGGGGACAGGGGTTGAAGCTTTCTTT.

This chain joins TRBV6-1 and TRBJ2-7; D is possibly TRBD1 (5 bases). Deletions cut 0 bases from V and 2 bases from J, with 11 bases between. There are 15 residues in the CDR3. Germline CDR1 is MNHNS and CDR2 is SASEGT. This CDR3 reads CASSEAEQAPYEQYF. CDR3 coding DNA: TGTGCCAGCAGTGAAGCTGAACAGGCCCCCTACGAGCAGTACTTC.

The chain recombines TRBV4-1 with TRBJ1-1; 8 bases match TRBD1. The CDR3 runs to 16 residues. The ends lost 1 base at V and 6 bases at J; junction bases unmatched: 10. Germline V gives CDR1 MGHRA, CDR2 YSYEKL. CDR3 protein: CASSQVSKLQGAEAFF. CDR3 bases: TGCGCCAGCAGCCAAGTATCTAAGCTACAGGGGGCTGAAGCTTTCTTT.

In its sample, this clone was seen once. This sequence joins TRBV9 and TRBJ2-4; 10 bases align to TRBD2. The V segment lost 0 bases and the J segment 3 bases; nucleotides outside the gene matches: 9. Germline CDR1 and CDR2: SGDLS and YYNGEE. The CDR3 has 18 amino acids. The CDR3 sequence is CASSVGPLAGVDKNIQYF. The CDR3 DNA sequence: TGTGCCAGCAGCGTAGGGCCTCTAGCGGGGGTGGACAAAAACATTCAGTACTTC.

The chain is built from TRBV6-1 and TRBJ2-3; 8 bases match TRBD1. Trimming at V came to 1 base and at J to 1 base, leaving 7 bases not matched to a gene. The CDR3 loop spans 17 amino acids. Germline V CDR1 and CDR2: MNHNS, SASEGT. CDR3 region: CASSEGGTGSRTDTQYF. The CDR3 coding sequence is TGTGCCAGCAGTGAAGGCGGGACAGGATCCCGCACAGATACGCAGTATTTT.

DNA for the CDR3: TGTGCCAGCAGCGTAGGGACAGGAGACACTGAAGCTTTCTTT. Translating it yields CASSVGTGDTEAFF. J is TRBJ1-1 and V is TRBV9; 7 bases map to TRBD1. V lost 0 bases to trimming and J lost 3 bases; unmatched junction nucleotides: 2. The CDR3 has 14 residues. Germline CDR1 SGDLS, CDR2 YYNGEE.

This sequence joins TRBV11-2 and TRBJ2-7; 9 positions match TRBD1. This CDR3 is built from 18 residues. In germline, CDR1 is SGHAT, CDR2 FQNNGV. After removal of 5 bases from V and 0 bases from J, the junction contained 14 bases not matched to a gene. The CDR3 DNA follows: TGTGCCAGCAGCGGCACCGGGACAGGGCTCGTTAGCTCCTACGAGCAGTACTTC. Encoded protein: CASSGTGTGLVSSYEQYF.

This sequence joins TRBV27 and TRBJ2-5; D might be TRBD2 (6 bases). The CDR3 spans 14 residues. Per the germline V gene, CDR1 is MNHEY and CDR2 is SMNVEV (reference sequence). Trimming cost V 5 bases and J 5 bases, with 15 bases left between them. CDR3 residues: CASSPRGGVETQYF. CDR3 in DNA: TGTGCCAGCAGTCCACGAGGAGGGGTGGAGACCCAGTACTTC.

The chain links TRBV7-9 to TRBJ2-3, with 10 bases that match TRBD2. The V gene's germline CDR1 is SEHNR and CDR2 FQNEAQ (reference sequence). V lost 5 bases to trimming and J lost 9 bases; unmatched junction nucleotides: 11. CDR3 length: 15 residues. DNA for the CDR3: TGTGCCAGCAGCCCCGACAGCGGGGGGGCCAGGACGCAGTATTTT. This codes for CASSPDSGGARTQYF. Full variable domain (missing parts from reference TRBV7-9 and TRBJ2-3): DTGVSQNPRHKITKRGQNVTFRCDPISEHNRLYWYRQTLGQGPEFLTYFQNEAQLEKSRLLSDRFSAERPKGSFSTLEIQRTEQGDSAMYLCASSPDSGGARTQYFGPGTRLTVL.

The gene calls are TRBV27 and TRBJ2-3; D might be TRBD2 (5 bases). Deletions cut 8 bases from V and 1 base from J, with 10 bases between. CDR3 length: 13 amino acids. Germline-derived CDR1 and CDR2 are MNHEY and SMNVEV (reference sequence). CDR3 residues: CASGGWGTDTQYF. The CDR3 region has the DNA TGTGCCAGCGGCGGGTGGGGCACAGATACGCAGTATTTT.

This sequence joins TRBV5-1 and TRBJ2-3; no clear D. Trimming stripped 1 base from V and 2 bases from J, with 8 bases between. This CDR3 is 14 amino acids long. Germline lookup yields CDR1 SGHRS and CDR2 YFSETQ. The DNA of the CDR3 is TGCGCCAGCAGCTTGCAGGAAAACACAGATACGCAGTATTTT. Protein product: CASSLQENTDTQYF.

Notes on this clone: The junction departs from germline at one end; a sequencing error may be responsible. The V call is TRBV7-9, the J call TRBJ2-1, with D possibly matching TRBD2 (7 bases). This CDR3 spans 17 amino acids. Germline V CDR1 and CDR2: SEHNR, FQNEAQ (reference sequence). The CDR3 here is CSSSPGPGGGPYNEQFF. CDR3 coding DNA: TGTTCCAGCAGCCCTGGACCGGGGGGCGGACCCTACAATGAGCAGTTCTTC. Based on the CDR3 plus reference TRBV7-9 and TRBJ2-1, the full variable domain is DTGVSQNPRHKITKRGQNVTFRCDPISEHNRLYWYRQTLGQGPEFLTYFQNEAQLEKSRLLSDRFSAERPKGSFSTLEIQRTEQGDSAMYLCSSSPGPGGGPYNEQFFGPGTRLTVL.

The rearrangement joins TRBV7-8 to TRBJ2-3; the match to TRBD2 covers 8 bases. The CDR3 length is 18 residues. The ends lost 1 base at V and 5 bases at J; junction bases unmatched: 14. Germline loops: CDR1 SGHVS, CDR2 FQNEAQ. CDR3: CASSLVVGLEGNKDTQYF. DNA for the CDR3: TGTGCCAGCAGCTTAGTGGTGGGACTAGAGGGTAATAAAGATACGCAGTATTTT.

This clone came up once. The CDR3 DNA reads as TGTGCCAGTAGCTTCCTAGAGGACACTGAAGCTTTCTTT. Translated: CASSFLEDTEAFF. V gene TRBV19 combines with J gene TRBJ1-1; D unclear. Germline-derived CDR1 and CDR2 are LNHDA and SQIVND (reference sequence). This CDR3 spans 13 amino acids. Trimming left V 6 bases short and J 3 bases short, with 11 bases between.

J is TRBJ2-5 and V is TRBV6-5; perhaps TRBD2 as D (6 bases). Germline V lookup: CDR1 MNHEY, CDR2 SVGAGI. The CDR3 runs 13 residues. The V end was cut by 6 bases, the J end by 5 bases, with 13 bases between. CDR3 in DNA: TGTGCCAGCAGCGAATGGGGAGGTGAGACCCAGTACTTC. Protein sequence: CASSEWGGETQYF.

The chain uses TRBV7-9 and TRBJ1-1; TRBD1 might be the D (5 bases). Trimming removed 5 bases at V and 7 bases at J, with 14 bases between. The germline V gene encodes CDR1 SEHNR and CDR2 FQNEAQ (reference sequence). The CDR3 runs to 13 residues. The chain's CDR3 is CASSPKRGLEAFF. The DNA for the CDR3 is TGTGCCAGCAGCCCTAAAAGGGGCCTTGAAGCTTTCTTT.

The chain uses TRBV4-1 and TRBJ2-7; a weak D match, TRBD1 (5 bases). The CDR3 covers 15 residues. Germline loops: CDR1 MGHRA, CDR2 YSYEKL. Trimming shortened V by 6 bases and J by 2 bases, and 17 bases separated the two germline ends. The CDR3, as DNA: TGCGCCAGCAGTCAAAGGCAGGGATCGACCTACGAGCAGTACTTC. This encodes CASSQRQGSTYEQYF.

J is TRBJ2-5 and V is TRBV7-3; 9 nucleotides agree with TRBD1. The CDR3 has 16 amino acids. Germline assignment: CDR1 SGHTA and CDR2 FQGTGA. The trim removed 5 bases at V and 3 bases at J, leaving 10 bases unmatched. In DNA form, the CDR3 reads TGTGCCAGCAGCCCGACCCCCGGGACAGGGAAAGAGACCCAGTACTTC. Translation: CASSPTPGTGKETQYF.

CDR3 sequence: CASSFPRVYSYNEQFF. In nucleotides, the CDR3 is TGTGCCAGCAGCTTCCCTAGAGTATACTCCTACAATGAGCAGTTCTTC. The V and J genes are TRBV7-8 and TRBJ2-1; D unresolved. V lost 3 bases and J 0 bases, leaving 12 bases between the germline ends. The CDR3 extends over 16 amino acids. Germline CDR1 is SGHVS and CDR2 is FQNEAQ.

The chain uses TRBV10-3 and TRBJ2-5, with TRBD2 matching over 16 bases. The CDR3 has 17 amino acids. V trimming: 5 bases; J trimming: 3 bases; junction bases outside the gene matches: 6. The V gene's germline CDR1 is ENHRY and CDR2 SYGVKD. CDR3 nucleotides: TGTGCCATCAGTACCGGGACTAGCGGGGGGGGAAAAGAGACCCAGTACTTC. Its translation: CAISTGTSGGGKETQYF.